The clone carrying this T cell receptor beta chain was counted a few times. Antigen specificity is unknown. The data stem from a study of blood T cells in healthy people across ages. Study-level points and caveats: Fewer expanded clones and more diversity marked long-lived versus aged donors. Unknown CMV status may confound age-related changes in expanded clones. There was a strong correlation between TCR beta diversity and naive T cell percentage.

This CDR3 is built from 18 residues. The use of a sample-barcoded 5' primer and a J-beta primer mix characterized a second PCR of roughly 6 to 11 cycles. Sequencing yielded, for each sample, at least 2.5 million paired-end reads carrying CDR3. TCRdb itself ran the 5' RACE reads through MiXCR, one entry per CDR3 protein. The table lists hundreds of thousands of distinct CDR3 sequences, more than 20% of them singletons. This chain links TRBV12-3 or TRBV12-4 with TRBJ2-5, with 12 bases matching TRBD2. The closer fit of TRBJ2-7 to the DNA end suggests the J call may be wrong. Sequenced input: blood. The source of this sequence is a man between 65 and 85 years old in good health. The CDR3 DNA is TGTGCCAGCAGTTTCAATGCCGGACTAGCGGGAATCTTTTACGAGCAGTACTTC. Its translation: CASSFNAGLAGIFYEQYF.